This T cell receptor beta chain was observed in a study of spatial heterogeneity in lung cancer. Broader study findings: Ubiquitous expanded TCR counts tracked ubiquitous nonsynonymous mutations; regional expanded TCR counts tracked regional nonsynonymous mutations. One measure, the expanded intratumoral alpha and beta TCR count, tracked tumor mutation counts.

At least ten counts were recorded for this clonotype. Its target is not known. Within a library made for alpha chains, this beta chain is off target, and its count is uninformative. Stated time point: sample taken at primary tumor resection. The donor group consisted of approximately 77 patients who had untreated, early-stage non-small cell lung cancer. No cell sorting; template was whole RNA from tumor, lung tissue or PBMC. Individual TCR cDNA molecules each bore their own unique molecular identifier. TCRdb used MiXCR to reprocess the 5' RACE reads, holding one entry per CDR3 protein. The data contain approximately 13,000 distinct CDR3 sequences, roughly 5% of them seen just once; the ten biggest clones take up almost 25%. Source: lung tumor tissue, taken at surgery. This receptor was identified in a male donor with early-stage non-small cell lung cancer.

For the CDR3, the DNA is TGCAGTGCGCATATCGCAGGGGGCTACACCTTC. Protein: CSAHIAGGYTF. This chain joins TRBV20-1 and TRBJ1-2; tentative D call: TRBD1 (5 bases). Trimming removed 6 bases at V and 8 bases at J, with 13 bases between. Germline CDR1 and CDR2: DFQATT and SNEGSKA (reference sequence). CDR3 length equals 11 residues.